This paragraph reports one T cell receptor beta chain. The data are from a study of technical replicates of blood from several donors. Data came from immunoSEQ multiplex PCR; TCRdb stores just in-frame clones and leaves some out. The table includes roughly 72,000 clones, roughly 94% detected once. This CDR3 is built from 15 residues. The germline V gene has CDR1 MNHNS and CDR2 SASEGT. V gave up 4 bases and J gave up 4 bases, with 16 bases separating them. This TCR was sampled from a human donor in good health. V is TRBV6-1 and J is TRBJ1-2; D possibly corresponds to TRBD1 (5 bases). Sequences were obtained from T cells isolated from PBMCs. The CDR3 spells CASSGGGLLRYGYTF. The CDR3 coding sequence is TGTGCCAGCAGTGGGGGGGGACTCCTCCGCTATGGCTACACCTTC.